The rows below give T cell receptor beta chains drawn from one sample of a study of low-dose radiotherapy and immunotherapy resistance in tumors. MiXCR was run by TCRdb on the reads, yielding one entry per CDR3 protein. The table includes 95,000 to 100,000 distinct CDR3 sequences, roughly 20% detected once. Sequences were derived from PBMCs, sampled after low-dose radiotherapy plus immunotherapy. All receptors derive from a male donor with prostate cancer. Both conserved end residues are part of each CDR3. The D gene is left open where the match is weak. The size of a clone is reported for some rows only, either as once, few or many, or as a class for expanded clones.

TRBV14,NA,TRBJ2-7,NA,TGTGCCAGCAGCCAATCCTCGCGGGACACCGCGTACGAGCAGTACTTC,CASSQSSRDTAYEQYF
TRBV7-6,NA,TRBJ2-7,many,TGTGCCAGCAGCTTAGCTGTCTCTGGGGGCGAGCAGTACTTC,CASSLAVSGGEQYF
TRBV6-2/TRBV6-3,NA,TRBJ2-2,NA,NA,CASSLGQGALGELFFF
TRBV29-1,NA,TRBJ1-3,many,TGCAGCGCATGGACAGATGGGGACACCATATATTTT,CSAWTDGDTIYF
TRBV30,NA,TRBJ1-6,many,TGTGCCTGGAGTGTACTGCCCGGCGAAAGTAATTCACCCCTCCACTTT,CAWSVLPGESNSPLHF
TRBV11-2,TRBD2,TRBJ2-3,many,TGTGCCAGCAGCTTATCGGCGGGGGGAGGCACAGATACGCAGTATTTT,CASSLSAGGGTDTQYF
TRBV2,NA,TRBJ1-2,many,TGTGCCAGCGGAGGAGACTATGGCTACACCTTC,CASGGDYGYTF
TRBV10-3,NA,TRBJ1-5,many,TGTGCCATCAGTGAGTCAGGGGCCAATCAGCCCCAGCATTTT,CAISESGANQPQHF
TRBV19,NA,TRBJ1-4,many,TGCGCCAGCAGCCCCAGGGCAACTAATGAAAAACTGTTTTTT,CASSPRATNEKLFF
TRBV20-1,NA,TRBJ1-1,many,TGCAGTGCTACCCAAAGGGGTAACACTGAAGCTTTCTTT,CSATQRGNTEAFF
TRBV29-1,NA,TRBJ2-1,many,TGCAGCGGGTCCCTGGACTACAATGAGCAGTTCTTC,CSGSLDYNEQFF
TRBV12-3/TRBV12-4,NA,TRBJ2-3,many,TGTGCCAGCAGCCGACGCGGTGGGGGTGGCCCCAGCCGCACAGATACGCAGTATTTT,CASSRRGGGGPSRTDTQYF
TRBV6-2/TRBV6-3,NA,TRBJ2-7,many,TGTGCCAGCAGTTACAGTCGGGGGTCACCCTACGAGCAGTACTTC,CASSYSRGSPYEQYF
TRBV7-3,TRBD1,TRBJ1-5,many,TGTGCCAGCAGCGACGGGACAGAAGCCCATGTCAATCAGCCCCAGCATTTT,CASSDGTEAHVNQPQHF
TRBV5-1,NA,TRBJ2-3,NA,TGCGCCACCTCGATGGGTCGAGGACATCCCACAGATACGCAGTATTTT,CATSMGRGHPTDTQYF
TRBV9,TRBD2,TRBJ2-7,many,TGTGCCAGCAGCGTAGCTGGGAGCGGGGGGAGTAACGAGCAGTACTTC,CASSVAGSGGSNEQYF